This section outlines one T cell receptor (beta chain) sequence together with its context. Its antigen is not identified. This PCR relied on a set of 60 Vbeta primers and 13 Jbeta primers. The data were produced by immunoSEQ multiplex PCR, yet TCRdb's version contains in-frame clones alone and is incomplete. Of around 190,000 clones in the sample, around 88% were seen once. The data are from a study of cytomegalovirus exposure and HLA in healthy donors. Study-wide findings and caveats: Follow-up analysis later connected one missense variant in DCLRE1C with trimming of TCR beta V- and J-genes. The study found most TCR sequences rare, yet found some public TCRs in many donors.

The CDR3 extends over 19 amino acids. The germline V gene encodes CDR1 MDHEN and CDR2 SYDVKM. V lost 3 bases and J 0 bases, leaving 20 bases between the germline ends. The V call is TRBV28, the J call TRBJ1-4; D might be TRBD1 (6 bases). The sample comprised PBMCs. This receptor was taken from a woman aged 30 to 39 in good health and CMV-seronegative. DNA of the CDR3: TGTGCCAGCAGTTTCCTATGGACAGAACCCACAGCAACTAATGAAAAACTGTTTTTT. Its protein is CASSFLWTEPTATNEKLFF.